This section outlines one TCR beta chain sequence together with its context. The V gene end was trimmed by 6 bases and the J gene end by 5 bases; junction bases not matched to a gene: 12. The CDR3 extends over 16 amino acids. This sample is part of a study of T-cell reconstitution after alpha-beta-depleted transplantation in children. Researchers prepared the TCRbeta library using unique molecular identifiers, the study reports. Using its own MiXCR run on the PCR reads, TCRdb lists one record per CDR3 protein. The sample lists 640,000 or so distinct CDR3 sequences; 16% were seen once. The source is a human donor who donated a stem cell graft to a child with acute myeloid leukemia. The genes are TRBV12-3 or TRBV12-4 and TRBJ2-1; 8 positions agree with TRBD2. Specimen: PBMCs from the stem cell graft donor, collected from the stem cell graft. The CDR3 protein is CASSLPSGGAHNEQFF. In DNA form, the CDR3 reads TGTGCCAGCAGCTTACCCTCCGGGGGGGCCCACAATGAGCAGTTCTTC.